The rows below give T cell receptor beta chains drawn from one sample of a study of T cells in Graves' hyperthyroidism and ophthalmopathy. TCRdb re-analysed the multiplex PCR reads in MiXCR, keeping a single row per CDR3 protein. The data hold approximately 400,000 distinct CDR3 sequences, with more than 12% observed a single time. The sample was blood. These receptor sequences come from a woman aged 25 to 39 with Graves' hyperthyroidism. Both conserved end residues are part of each CDR3. A D gene is named only where the DNA matches it firmly. The size of a clone is reported for some rows only, either as once, few or many, or as a class for expanded clones.

D gene	J gene	V gene	clone size	CDR3 DNA	CDR3 protein
NA	TRBJ1-1	TRBV10-3	many	TGTGCCATCAGCCCAGGACAGAGCGACACTGAAGCTTTCTTT	CAISPGQSDTEAFF
NA	TRBJ2-1	TRBV10-3	many	TGTGCCATCAGATTAGACTTGGCCTACAATGAGCAGTTCTTC	CAIRLDLAYNEQFF
NA	TRBJ2-1	TRBV20-1	few	TGCAGTGCTTCTTATAAGAGCTCCTACAATGAGCAGTTCTTC	CSASYKSSYNEQFF
TRBD2	TRBJ2-1	TRBV7-8	many	TGTGCCAGCAGCTCAAAACCGGGACTAGCGGGAAACAATGAGCAGTTCTTC	CASSSKPGLAGNNEQFF
NA	TRBJ1-4	TRBV20-1	few	TGCAGTGCTCCTAGACGGGGAGGTGAAGAAAAACTGTTTTTT	CSAPRRGGEEKLFF
NA	TRBJ1-4	TRBV11-2	many	TGTGCCAGCAGCCCCGTGGAAGGGGCGCGGGAAAAACTGTTTTTT	CASSPVEGAREKLFF
NA	TRBJ2-1	TRBV14	few	TGTGCCAGCGAAAAGGTCGGGCTAGCGCTCCACAATGAGCAGTTCTTC	CASEKVGLALHNEQFF
NA	TRBJ1-1	TRBV3-1	many	TGTGCCAGCAGCCAAGTGAGAGCGAACACTGAAGCTTTCTTT	CASSQVRANTEAFF
NA	TRBJ2-5	TRBV24-1	NA	TGTGCCACCAGGCCCCCCCAACAGGGTTGGTACTTC	CATRPPQQGWYF
TRBD1	TRBJ2-7	TRBV20-1	many	TGCAGTGCTCCTGGACAGGGTCGTTCCTACGAGCAGTACTTC	CSAPGQGRSYEQYF
NA	TRBJ2-3	TRBV19	few	TGTGCCAGCACCGGGACCCGAAGGGGTACGCAGTATTTT	CASTGTRRGTQYF
NA	TRBJ2-1	TRBV19	few	TGTGCCAGTAGTTTTCAGTCCTACAATGAGCAGTTCTTC	CASSFQSYNEQFF
TRBD1	TRBJ1-1	TRBV11-2	many	TGTGCCAGCAGCTTAACAGGGGGAAAGACTGAAGCTTTCTTT	CASSLTGGKTEAFF
NA	TRBJ1-6	TRBV6-1	NA	TGTGCCAGCAGTGACCCTCTGCACAACTCCTATAATTCACCCCTCCACTTT	CASSDPLHNSYNSPLHF